This T cell receptor (beta chain) is from a study of blood T cells in healthy people across ages. CDR3 length equals 14 residues. Germline values: CDR1 SEHNR, CDR2 FQNEAQ (reference sequence). Trimming cost V 6 bases and J 0 bases, with 12 bases left between them. Primed by a sample-barcoded 5' primer and a J-beta primer mix, a second PCR proceeded for about 7 to 11 cycles. A single record per CDR3 protein comes from TCRdb applying MiXCR to the 5' RACE reads. The table shows under 850,000 distinct CDR3 sequences, with about 37% occurring only once. This clonotype was found many times. The J gene is TRBJ2-7, the V gene TRBV7-9; TRBD2 is a possible D gene (5 bases). The sample taken for sequencing was blood. This clonotype was obtained from a young man in good health. CDR3 protein: CASREDGSSYEQYF. CDR3 nucleotide sequence: TGTGCCAGCAGGGAGGACGGAAGCTCCTACGAGCAGTACTTC.